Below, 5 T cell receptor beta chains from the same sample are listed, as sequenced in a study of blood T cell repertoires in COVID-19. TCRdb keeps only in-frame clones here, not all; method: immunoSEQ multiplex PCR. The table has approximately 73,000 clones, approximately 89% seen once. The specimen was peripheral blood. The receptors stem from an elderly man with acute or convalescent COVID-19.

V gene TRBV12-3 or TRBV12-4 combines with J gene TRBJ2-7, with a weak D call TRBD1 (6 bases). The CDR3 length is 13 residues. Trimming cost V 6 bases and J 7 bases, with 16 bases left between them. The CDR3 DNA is TGTGCCAGCAGGGGGGACAATGCGCTGGAGCAGTACTTC. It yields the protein CASRGDNALEQYF.

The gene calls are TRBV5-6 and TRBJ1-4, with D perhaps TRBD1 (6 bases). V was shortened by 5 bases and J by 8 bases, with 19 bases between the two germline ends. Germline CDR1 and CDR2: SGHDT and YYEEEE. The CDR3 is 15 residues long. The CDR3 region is CASRRATGYEEKLFF. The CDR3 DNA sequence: TGTGCCAGCAGGAGAGCTACAGGGTACGAGGAAAAACTGTTTTTT.

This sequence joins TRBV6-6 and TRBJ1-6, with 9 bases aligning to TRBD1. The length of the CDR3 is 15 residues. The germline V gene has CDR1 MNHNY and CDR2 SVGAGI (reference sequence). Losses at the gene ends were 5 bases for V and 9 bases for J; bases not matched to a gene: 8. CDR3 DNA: TGTGCCAGCAGTAATCCCGGGACAGGGAGTTCACCCCTCCACTTT. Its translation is CASSNPGTGSSPLHF.

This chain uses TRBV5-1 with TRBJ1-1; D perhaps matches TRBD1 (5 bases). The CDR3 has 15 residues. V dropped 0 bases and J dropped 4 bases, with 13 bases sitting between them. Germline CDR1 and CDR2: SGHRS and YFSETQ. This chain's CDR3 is CASSLEGLSGTEAFF. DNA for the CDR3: TGCGCCAGCAGCTTGGAGGGACTCTCGGGCACTGAAGCTTTCTTT.

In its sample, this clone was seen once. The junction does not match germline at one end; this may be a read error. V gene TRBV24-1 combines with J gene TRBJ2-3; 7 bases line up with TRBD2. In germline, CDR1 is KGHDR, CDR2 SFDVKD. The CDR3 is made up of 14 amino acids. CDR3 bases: TGTGCCACCAGTGATTTTCGACTAGCAGAGACGCAGTATTTT. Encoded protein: CATSDFRLAETQYF.